Below are 9 T cell receptor beta chains sequenced from a single sample in a study of Graves' ophthalmopathy and Graves' hyperthyroidism. Amplified material comprised TCR beta CDR3 regions derived from RNA transcripts. Investigators did first-round RT-PCR with HTBI primers, then second-round multiplex PCR. TCRdb reanalysed the multiplex PCR reads using MiXCR and keeps one entry per CDR3 protein. The sample lists 350,000 or so distinct CDR3 sequences; 15% to 20% were seen once. The sequencing input was peripheral blood. These receptors were obtained from an adult man with Graves' ophthalmopathy.

Ten or more counts support this clonotype. This sequence joins TRBV18 and TRBJ1-5; no clear D gene. The CDR3 is 14 residues long. Trimming pared 3 bases from V and 7 bases from J, leaving 13 bases between. The germline CDR1 and CDR2 sequences are KGHSH and LQKENI. The CDR3 spells CASSPSPGGQPQHF. For the CDR3, the DNA is TGTGCCAGCTCACCGAGCCCCGGCGGGCAGCCCCAGCATTTT. Supplemented by reference TRBV18 and TRBJ1-5, the full variable domain reads NAGVMQNPRHLVRRRGQEARLRCSPMKGHSHVYWYRQLPEEGLKFMVYLQKENIIDESGMPKERFSAEFPKEGPSILRIQQVVRGDSAAYFCASSPSPGGQPQHFGDGTRLSIL.

This clonotype was counted at least ten times. The chain couples TRBV12-3 or TRBV12-4 to TRBJ2-5; TRBD2 matches at 9 bases. The V and J ends lost 5 bases and 5 bases, in that order; junction bases with no gene match: 9. The CDR3 extends over 15 amino acids. CDR3 in amino acids: CASSLSGGLLETQYF. The DNA of the CDR3 is TGTGCCAGCAGTCTCAGCGGGGGGCTCCTCGAGACCCAGTACTTC.

This clonotype was recorded many times. The genes are TRBV20-1 and TRBJ1-1; tentatively, D is TRBD1 (5 bases). V lost 3 bases to trimming and J lost 0 bases, with 20 bases between them. Germline V gene data show CDR1 as DFQATT and CDR2 as SNEGSKA (reference sequence). CDR3 length equals 17 residues. The CDR3: CSASNGGAPKMNTEAFF. The CDR3 coding sequence is TGCAGTGCTAGTAACGGAGGGGCTCCGAAGATGAACACTGAAGCTTTCTTT.

This clonotype was counted ten times or more. The V and J genes are TRBV12-3 or TRBV12-4 and TRBJ2-2, with TRBD2 matching over 11 bases. This CDR3 region has 16 residues. V dropped 8 bases and J dropped 1; count of bases not matched to a gene: 6. The CDR3: CASGLAGGMNTGELFF. The CDR3, as DNA: TGTGCCAGCGGGTTAGCGGGGGGGATGAACACCGGGGAGCTGTTTTTT.

This clonotype was recorded at least ten times. The chain uses TRBV6-1 and TRBJ2-7, with D possibly TRBD2 on 6 matching bases. CDR1 and CDR2 (germline): MNHNS, SASEGT. The CDR3 has 13 residues. Between the trimmed V and J ends, which lost 11 bases and 1 base, there was a span of 15 bases. The CDR3 DNA follows: TGTGCCGGCGGTGGGGGGAGATCCTACGAGCAGTACTTC. It specifies CAGGGGRSYEQYF.

This chain joins TRBV5-1 and TRBJ2-7; 8 bases are shared with TRBD1. This CDR3 region has 13 residues. Trimming took 7 bases from V and 3 from J; bases not matched to a gene: 6. CDR1 is SGHRS and CDR2 is YFSETQ in the germline V gene. CDR3 nucleotides: TGCGCCAGCGGACAACAGGGGGACTACGAGCAGTACTTC. It is translated as CASGQQGDYEQYF.

This clonotype was counted many times. The V and J genes are TRBV20-1 and TRBJ1-1, with a possible D match to TRBD1 (5 bases). Germline V gene lookup returns CDR1 DFQATT and CDR2 SNEGSKA (reference sequence). The CDR3 covers 12 residues. V lost 3 bases and J 5 bases, leaving 10 bases between the germline ends. DNA of the CDR3: TGCAGTGCTAGTCGGGGGGGAACTGAAGCTTTCTTT. It encodes CSASRGGTEAFF.

This clonotype was seen repeatedly, ten times or more. The V gene is TRBV5-1, the J gene TRBJ2-5; D perhaps matches TRBD2 (7 bases). This CDR3 is built from 15 residues. The germline gives CDR1 SGHRS, CDR2 YFSETQ. V was clipped by 9 bases and J by 2 bases, with 20 bases between them. The CDR3 here is CANTLGGLTQETQYF. CDR3 sequence (DNA): TGCGCCAACACCCTGGGGGGGCTGACACAAGAGACCCAGTACTTC.

This clonotype was detected many times. The V call is TRBV6-1, the J call TRBJ1-5, with a weak D call TRBD1 (6 bases). V lost 6 bases and J 1 base, leaving 13 bases between the germline ends. The CDR3 has 15 residues. The germline V gene encodes CDR1 MNHNS and CDR2 SASEGT. The CDR3 coding sequence is TGTGCCAGCAGGGCACAGGGTCAAAGCAATCAGCCCCAGCATTTT. Its translation is CASRAQGQSNQPQHF.